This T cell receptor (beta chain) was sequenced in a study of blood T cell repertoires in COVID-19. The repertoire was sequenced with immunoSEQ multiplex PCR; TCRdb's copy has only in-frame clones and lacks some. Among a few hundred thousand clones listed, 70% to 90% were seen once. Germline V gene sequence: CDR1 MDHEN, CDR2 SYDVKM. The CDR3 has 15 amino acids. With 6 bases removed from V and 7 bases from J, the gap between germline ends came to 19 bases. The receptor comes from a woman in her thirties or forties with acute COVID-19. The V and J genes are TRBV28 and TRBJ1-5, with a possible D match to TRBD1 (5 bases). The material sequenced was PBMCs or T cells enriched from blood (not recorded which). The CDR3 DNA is TGTGCCAGCAGCCTAGGGGACTTTGATGGACAGCCCCAGCATTTT. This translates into CASSLGDFDGQPQHF. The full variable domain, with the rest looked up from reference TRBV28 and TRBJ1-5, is DVKVTQSSRYLVKRTGEKVFLECVQDMDHENMFWYRQDPGLGLRLIYFSYDVKMKEKGDIPEGYSVSREKKERFSLILESASTNQTSMYLCASSLGDFDGQPQHFGDGTRLSIL.